The 12 T cell receptor beta chains given below trace back to one sample, sequenced in a study of blood T cell repertoires in COVID-19. Profiled with immunoSEQ multiplex PCR; TCRdb holds only in-frame clones, not every one. The repertoire consists of about 55,000 clones, with just under 85% occurring once and the leading ten covering around 15%. Sequenced: peripheral blood. The receptors shown here come from a human donor in a cohort sampled during active COVID-19.

The chain employs TRBV4-3 and TRBJ1-3, with D possibly matching TRBD1 (6 bases). Germline-derived CDR1 and CDR2 are LGHNA and YSLEER. The CDR3 contains 17 residues. V was cut by 0 bases and J by 2 bases, with 14 bases left in between. CDR3 region: CASSQESYTGTGNTIYF. CDR3 in DNA: TGCGCCAGCAGCCAAGAATCGTATACAGGGACTGGAAACACCATATATTTT.

The chain combines TRBV29-1 with TRBJ1-6; D remains ambiguous. V was cut by 5 bases and J by 9 bases, with 14 bases left in between. The CDR3 is 13 residues long. The germline gives CDR1 SQVTM, CDR2 ANQGSEA. The CDR3 DNA follows: TGCAGCGTTCAAGGAGGGCCGGGTTCACCCCTCCACTTT. It encodes CSVQGGPGSPLHF.

This clone was counted many times. This sequence joins TRBV10-3 and TRBJ2-7, with D possibly being TRBD2 (7 bases). The CDR3 is 16 residues long. Trimming left V 3 bases short and J 4 bases short, with 19 bases between. Germline assignment: CDR1 ENHRY and CDR2 SYGVKD. The CDR3 DNA reads TGTGCCATCAGTGATAAAGGCGGGGGCCTTGGATACGAGCAGTACTTC. It yields the protein CAISDKGGGLGYEQYF.

The gene calls are TRBV5-4 and TRBJ2-7, with 9 nucleotides matching TRBD2. The CDR3 has 14 residues. The germline CDR1 and CDR2 sequences are SGHNT and YYREEE (reference sequence). V lost 4 bases and J lost 2; bases outside the gene matches: 4. DNA for the CDR3: TGTGCCAGCAGCCCGCGGGGGGGACCCTACGAGCAGTACTTC. Its translation: CASSPRGGPYEQYF.

This clone has just a few counts. V is TRBV3-1 (or the pseudogene TRBV3-2) and J is TRBJ2-7, with D possibly matching TRBD1 (6 bases). This CDR3 contains 15 residues. Trimming stripped 0 bases from V and 6 bases from J, with 15 bases between. Germline values: CDR1 LGHDT, CDR2 YNNKEL (reference sequence). The DNA for the CDR3 is TGTGCCAGCAGCCAAGATATGGGGGCAGCTCGCGAGCAGTACTTC. The encoded protein is CASSQDMGAAREQYF.

This chain joins TRBV5-4 and TRBJ2-1, with 15 bases identical to TRBD2. The germline gives CDR1 SGHNT, CDR2 YYREEE (reference sequence). CDR3 size: 16 residues. V gave up 4 bases and J gave up 4 bases; unmatched junction bases: 3. CDR3 amino acids: CASSPGTSGGYNEQFF. Here the CDR3 DNA reads TGTGCCAGCAGCCCCGGGACTAGCGGGGGGTACAATGAGCAGTTCTTC.

The rearrangement joins TRBV25-1 to TRBJ1-2, with D maybe TRBD1 (6 bases). The germline V gene has CDR1 MGHDK and CDR2 SYGVNS. V lost 3 bases and J 0 bases, leaving 14 bases between the germline ends. The CDR3 is made up of 16 amino acids. The CDR3 loop reads CASSEAGGLTNYGYTF. CDR3 in DNA: TGTGCCAGCAGTGAGGCTGGGGGCCTCACTAACTATGGCTACACCTTC.

The sample holds one count of this clone. The chain has TRBV2 and TRBJ2-7; TRBD2 agrees at 14 bases. The CDR3 has 15 residues. Germline trimming cut 8 bases from V and 7 bases from J; bases unmatched to any gene: 10. Germline assignment: CDR1 SNHLY and CDR2 FYNNEI. CDR3 amino acids: CASGRLAGGPGEQYF. As DNA, the CDR3 is TGTGCCAGCGGCCGACTAGCGGGGGGGCCGGGGGAGCAGTACTTC.

This chain connects TRBV19 to TRBJ2-5; 8 nucleotides line up with TRBD1. The germline gives CDR1 LNHDA, CDR2 SQIVND (reference sequence). J was trimmed by 5 bases and V by 6 bases; bases with no gene match: 5. The CDR3 spans 13 residues. DNA of the CDR3: TGTGCCAGTAGCGCTAACAGGGGGGAGACCCAGTACTTC. It yields the protein CASSANRGETQYF.

The V call is TRBV18, the J call TRBJ2-7; 9 positions match TRBD1. The germline gives CDR1 KGHSH, CDR2 LQKENI. The CDR3 has 16 residues. V was pared by 0 bases and J by 3 bases, with 6 bases of the junction left unmatched. CDR3 nucleotide sequence: TGTGCCAGCTCACCACCAACCGGGACAGGGCTCTACGAGCAGTACTTC. It encodes CASSPPTGTGLYEQYF.

The CDR3 region is CASSWGGQGNGYTF. DNA of the CDR3: TGTGCCAGCAGCTGGGGTGGGCAGGGAAATGGCTACACCTTC. V gene TRBV7-8 combines with J gene TRBJ1-2; D is possibly TRBD1 (5 bases). The length of the CDR3 is 14 residues. The germline V and J ends were trimmed by 4 bases and 6 bases, with 15 bases remaining between them. CDR1 and CDR2 from the germline V gene are SGHVS and FQNEAQ.

The chain employs TRBV7-8 and TRBJ1-1; D gene uncertain. The CDR3 spans 16 residues. CDR1 and CDR2 (germline): SGHVS, FQNEAQ. Trimming removed 2 bases at V and 0 bases at J, with 13 bases between. CDR3 DNA sequence: TGTGCCAGCAGCTTATATTCTCCAGACATGAACACTGAAGCTTTCTTT. Translation: CASSLYSPDMNTEAFF.